This T cell receptor (beta chain) came from a study of T cells in localized non-small cell lung cancer. Study-wide results and caveats: For the top 100 tumor clones, a median around 55 also appeared in adjacent lung. There was higher T cell clonality in uninvolved adjacent lung than in tumor, and it was highest there. Because only a single region of the tumor was sequenced, heterogeneity remains possible.

Comments on this clone: The antigen is undetermined.

Between the trimmed V and J ends, which lost 3 bases and 6 bases, there was a span of 17 bases. This CDR3 region has 16 residues. Germline assignment: CDR1 MGHRA and CDR2 YSYEKL. Sequencing was performed with immunoSEQ multiplex PCR; in TCRdb, only in-frame clones are kept and a portion is missing. Altogether 20,000 to 25,000 clones are present, 70% to 90% being singletons, with the ten largest covering around 7%. The chain has TRBV4-1 and TRBJ1-4, with a tentative D call TRBD1 (5 bases). This TCR came from a male donor at least 60 years old with stage I squamous cell lung carcinoma. The sample consisted of peripheral blood, taken before any cancer treatment. In nucleotides, the CDR3 is TGCGCCAGCAGCCAGCCCCGTAGAGGGACCCATGAAAAACTGTTTTTT. It encodes CASSQPRRGTHEKLFF.